This passage covers 28 T cell receptor beta chains from one sample sequenced in a study of blood T cell repertoires in COVID-19. The repertoire was sequenced with immunoSEQ multiplex PCR; TCRdb's copy has only in-frame clones and lacks some. The data show fewer than 200,000 clones, approximately 80% seen once. Input material: PBMCs or T cells enriched from blood (not recorded which). The receptors come from a man aged 45-65 years who had recovered from COVID-19.

The chain links TRBV30 to TRBJ2-3; D is perhaps TRBD1 (5 bases). Germline-derived CDR1 and CDR2 are GTSNPN and SVGIG (reference sequence). This CDR3 contains 15 residues. Between the trimmed V and J ends, which lost 3 bases and 7 bases, there was a span of 20 bases. This CDR3 reads CAWRRWQGGWYTQYF. The CDR3 nucleotides read TGTGCCTGGAGAAGGTGGCAGGGTGGGTGGTATACGCAGTATTTT.

The J gene is TRBJ2-3, the V gene TRBV18, with TRBD2 matching 12 bases. Germline CDR1 KGHSH, CDR2 LQKENI. CDR3 length equals 15 residues. Germline trimming cut 6 bases from V and 2 bases from J; bases unmatched to any gene: 3. The CDR3 DNA is TGTGCCAGCTCCACTAGCGGGGGGCCCACAGATACGCAGTATTTT. It yields the protein CASSTSGGPTDTQYF.

This chain uses TRBV24-1 with TRBJ2-5; TRBD1 agrees at 8 bases. The junction had 8 bases not matched to a gene; V was cut back by 2 bases and J by 4 bases. The CDR3 contains 16 residues. From germline, CDR1 is KGHDR and CDR2 SFDVKD. In nucleotides, the CDR3 is TGTGCCACCAGTGATTCCGGGACAGGCGGGGCAGAGACCCAGTACTTC. Translated: CATSDSGTGGAETQYF.

This chain uses TRBV11-1 with TRBJ2-1; 8 bases fit TRBD2. From germline, CDR1 is SGHAT and CDR2 FQDESV (reference sequence). Trimming at V came to 3 bases and at J to 10 bases, leaving 5 bases not matched to a gene. The length of the CDR3 is 13 residues. In nucleotides, the CDR3 is TGTGCCAGCAGCTTCGCGGGGGGCGCGGAGCAGTTCTTC. Its protein product is CASSFAGGAEQFF.

This clone showed up just once. V is TRBV11-3 and J is TRBJ2-2; the match to TRBD1 covers 7 bases. V shed 1 base and J 2 bases; nucleotides not matched to a gene: 4. The CDR3 length is 16 residues. CDR1 and CDR2 (germline): SGHNT, YENEEA. CDR3 sequence: CASSLGRGSNTGELFF. DNA of the CDR3: TGTGCCAGCAGCTTAGGCAGGGGGTCCAACACCGGGGAGCTGTTTTTT.

The gene calls are TRBV7-3 and TRBJ2-1; 10 bases match TRBD2. J gave up 4 bases and V 4 bases, and 1 base lay outside the gene matches. The CDR3 runs 14 residues. In germline, CDR1 is SGHTA, CDR2 FQGTGA. This CDR3 is CASSSSGGYNEQFF. CDR3 nucleotide sequence: TGTGCCAGCAGCTCTAGCGGGGGTTACAATGAGCAGTTCTTC.

The rearrangement joins TRBV7-2 to TRBJ2-5, with D hard to call. Germline CDR1 and CDR2: SGHTA and FQGNSA. The CDR3 extends over 13 amino acids. V was cut by 2 bases and J by 5 bases, with 9 bases left in between. The CDR3 loop reads CASSLPPLETQYF. CDR3 nucleotide sequence: TGTGCCAGCAGCTTACCCCCCCTTGAGACCCAGTACTTC.

CDR3 bases: TGTGCCAGCAGCTTAGTTACAGGGGGCCCGACGAATGAGCAGTTCTTC. It is translated as CASSLVTGGPTNEQFF. The J gene is TRBJ2-1, the V gene TRBV11-1; TRBD1 aligns across 9 bases. The CDR3 has 16 amino acids. Germline V CDR1 and CDR2: SGHAT, FQDESV (reference sequence). V was clipped by 1 base and J by 7 bases; unmatched bases: 8. Based on the CDR3 plus reference TRBV11-1 and TRBJ2-1, the full variable domain is EAEVAQSPRYKITEKSQAVAFWCDPISGHATLYWYRQILGQGPELLVQFQDESVVDDSQLPKDRFSAERLKGVDSTLKIQPAELGDSAMYLCASSLVTGGPTNEQFFGPGTRLTVL.

The V gene is TRBV28, the J gene TRBJ1-5, with D tentatively TRBD1 (5 bases). Trimming removed 7 bases at V and 7 bases at J, with 14 bases between. This CDR3 has 13 amino acids. From germline, CDR1 is MDHEN and CDR2 SYDVKM. The CDR3 protein is CASNWGDRQPQHF. The CDR3 nucleotides are TGTGCCAGCAACTGGGGGGATCGCCAGCCCCAGCATTTT.

The gene calls are TRBV5-4 and TRBJ2-3; TRBD2 agrees at 10 bases. Germline CDR1 and CDR2: SGHNT and YYREEE (reference sequence). The CDR3 has 16 amino acids. Trimming removed 1 base from V and 3 bases from J; junction bases left unmatched: 5. CDR3 sequence: CASSLLSGGRTDTQYF. In nucleotides, the CDR3 is TGTGCCAGCAGCTTGCTTAGCGGGGGGAGGACAGATACGCAGTATTTT.

The V and J genes are TRBV7-9 and TRBJ1-2, with 9 bases identical to TRBD1. The CDR3 is 14 residues long. The V segment lost 3 bases and the J segment 4 bases; nucleotides outside the gene matches: 3. Germline V gene sequence: CDR1 SEHNR, CDR2 FQNEAQ (reference sequence). In DNA, the CDR3 is TGTGCCAGCAGCTTGGGACAGGGATTCTATGGCTACACCTTC. Protein sequence: CASSLGQGFYGYTF.

V and J are TRBV5-1 and TRBJ2-2; D is uncertain. V was cut by 4 bases and J by 6 bases, with 10 bases left in between. CDR1 and CDR2 (germline): SGHRS, YFSETQ. CDR3 size: 13 residues. The CDR3 nucleotides read TGCGCCAGCAGCCCGGGTGTGGCCGGGGAGCTGTTTTTT. Translating it yields CASSPGVAGELFF.

CDR3 bases: TGTGCCAGCTCACCAAGGGGCTCGAACACTGAAGCTTTCTTT. Amino acid sequence: CASSPRGSNTEAFF. The chain links TRBV18 to TRBJ1-1; possible D gene TRBD1, 5 bases. Trimming took 2 bases from V and 1 from J, leaving 8 bases between them. Germline assignment: CDR1 KGHSH and CDR2 LQKENI. The CDR3 is 14 amino acids.

In its sample, this clone was seen once. CDR3 sequence reads: CAISPGYTGELFF. The CDR3 DNA reads as TGTGCCATCAGCCCAGGGTACACCGGGGAGCTGTTTTTT. The chain links TRBV10-3 to TRBJ2-2, with D perhaps matching TRBD1 (5 bases). V lost 6 bases, J lost 3 bases, and 8 bases lay in between. CDR1 and CDR2 from the germline V gene are ENHRY and SYGVKD. The length of the CDR3 is 13 residues.

The J gene is TRBJ1-4, the V gene TRBV4-1; TRBD1 matches at 7 bases. Germline V CDR1 and CDR2: MGHRA, YSYEKL. This CDR3 spans 15 amino acids. The J segment lost 0 bases and the V segment lost 4 bases, leaving 2 bases of the junction unmatched. The CDR3 region is CASSRGQTTNEKLFF. For the CDR3, the DNA is TGCGCCAGCAGCCGGGGACAGACAACTAATGAAAAACTGTTTTTT.

The chain is built from TRBV5-1 and TRBJ2-1; TRBD1 aligns across 9 bases. Germline V CDR1 and CDR2: SGHRS, YFSETQ. The J segment lost 7 bases and the V segment lost 0 bases, leaving 2 bases of the junction unmatched. This CDR3 comprises 14 residues. The CDR3 bases are TGCGCCAGCAGCTTGGCCGACAGGGGGAATGAGCAGTTCTTC. As protein: CASSLADRGNEQFF.

The gene calls are TRBV7-9 and TRBJ2-7; 7 bases map to TRBD1. This CDR3 region has 14 residues. The germline CDR1 and CDR2 sequences are SEHNR and FQNEAQ (reference sequence). Trimming removed 7 bases from V and 4 bases from J; junction bases left unmatched: 10. For the CDR3, the DNA is TGTGCCAGCACATCCGGGACAGTCAAGTACGAGCAGTACTTC. Translating it yields CASTSGTVKYEQYF.

The chain employs TRBV5-4 and TRBJ1-1; 7 nucleotides match TRBD1. The CDR3 covers 15 residues. V trimming: 4 bases; J trimming: 4 bases; junction bases outside the gene matches: 10. From germline, CDR1 is SGHNT and CDR2 YYREEE (reference sequence). In nucleotides, the CDR3 is TGTGCCAGCAGCGTGGGCTACAGGGGCGGCACTGAAGCTTTCTTT. Amino acid sequence: CASSVGYRGGTEAFF.

V gene TRBV7-2 combines with J gene TRBJ1-1; D is unclear. The CDR3 has 14 residues. The germline gives CDR1 SGHTA, CDR2 FQGNSA. The V end was cut by 1 base, the J end by 5 bases, with 11 bases between. In DNA form, the CDR3 reads TGTGCCAGCAGCTTAGGGTATTTCGGTACTGAAGCTTTCTTT. Protein sequence: CASSLGYFGTEAFF. Full variable domain (remainder filled in from reference TRBV7-2 and TRBJ1-1): GAGVSQSPSNKVTEKGKDVELRCDPISGHTALYWYRQSLGQGLEFLIYFQGNSAPDKSGLPSDRFSAERTGGSVSTLTIQRTQQEDSAVYLCASSLGYFGTEAFFGQGTRLTVV.

The V and J genes are TRBV3-1 (or the pseudogene TRBV3-2) and TRBJ1-4; D gene unclear. CDR1 is LGHDT, CDR2 YNNKEL, per germline (reference sequence). V was shortened by 4 bases and J by 8 bases, with 8 bases between the two germline ends. The CDR3 sequence is 12 residues long. The CDR3 DNA is TGTGCCAGCAGCCTTTCGACAGAAAAACTGTTTTTT. It is translated as CASSLSTEKLFF.

The V gene is TRBV6-1, the J gene TRBJ1-6; no clear D gene. Germline CDR1 reads MNHNS; CDR2 reads SASEGT. This CDR3 contains 12 residues. V was pared by 3 bases and J by 14 bases, with 11 bases between. The CDR3 sequence is CASSDAPGSLHF. In DNA form, the CDR3 reads TGTGCCAGCAGTGATGCGCCCGGGTCCCTCCACTTT.

This chain uses TRBV2 with TRBJ2-7; D gene unclear. The length of the CDR3 is 11 residues. Trimming left V 8 bases short and J 2 bases short, with 7 bases between. Germline assignment: CDR1 SNHLY and CDR2 FYNNEI. The CDR3 here is CASAKTYEQYF. In DNA, the CDR3 is TGTGCCAGCGCGAAGACCTACGAGCAGTACTTC.

This clone was detected only once. The genes are TRBV24-1 and TRBJ2-2; D uncertain. The CDR3 spans 15 residues. Deletions cut 2 bases from V and 0 bases from J, with 6 bases between. Per the germline V gene, CDR1 is KGHDR and CDR2 is SFDVKD. The CDR3 protein is CATSDSVANTGELFF. The CDR3 DNA is TGTGCCACCAGTGATTCGGTCGCGAACACCGGGGAGCTGTTTTTT.

This chain joins TRBV18 and TRBJ1-3, with 8 bases that match TRBD1. After removal of 5 bases from V and 1 base from J, the junction contained 13 bases not matched to a gene. CDR3 length equals 18 residues. In germline, CDR1 is KGHSH, CDR2 LQKENI. CDR3 loop: CASSSRSGTGISGNTIYF. The CDR3 DNA sequence: TGTGCCAGCTCATCCCGTTCCGGGACAGGAATATCTGGAAACACCATATATTTT.

The V gene is TRBV5-1, the J gene TRBJ1-2; D is perhaps TRBD1 (5 bases). CDR1 and CDR2 from the germline V gene are SGHRS and YFSETQ. V was clipped by 2 bases and J by 6 bases, with 8 bases between them. CDR3 length: 12 residues. The CDR3 loop is CASSFEGDGYTF. In DNA, the CDR3 is TGCGCCAGCAGCTTTGAAGGGGATGGCTACACCTTC.

This clone occurred a few times. For the CDR3, the DNA is TGTGCCAGCAGCGTAGAATCCGCCAGAGGGACGCAGTATTTT. The encoded protein is CASSVESARGTQYF. The V gene is TRBV9, the J gene TRBJ2-3, with D possibly being TRBD2 (5 bases). The germline gives CDR1 SGDLS, CDR2 YYNGEE. V lost 0 bases and J lost 9, with 14 bases in between. This CDR3 contains 14 residues. The full variable domain, in which reference TRBV9 and TRBJ2-3 provide the parts outside the CDR3, is DSGVTQTPKHLITATGQRVTLRCSPRSGDLSVYWYQQSLDQGLQFLIQYYNGEERAKGNILERFSAQQFPDLHSELNLSSLELGDSALYFCASSVESARGTQYFGPGTRLTVL.

CDR3 in DNA: TGTGCTAGTATGAGGCTAGCGAACACCGGGGAGCTGTTTTTT. Amino acid sequence: CASMRLANTGELFF. This chain joins TRBV12-5 and TRBJ2-2; no reliable D call. Per the germline V gene, CDR1 is LGHNT and CDR2 is FRNRAP. The V gene lost 8 bases and the J gene lost 0 bases, with 10 bases spanning the gap. This CDR3 contains 14 residues.

This chain connects TRBV30 to TRBJ1-6; 10 bases line up with TRBD1. This CDR3 comprises 12 residues. Trimming removed 8 bases from V and 13 bases from J; junction bases left unmatched: 8. Germline V CDR1 and CDR2: GTSNPN, SVGIG (reference sequence). The CDR3 loop reads CAIRTGGFPLHF. CDR3 sequence (DNA): TGTGCCATAAGGACAGGGGGTTTCCCCCTCCACTTT.